A single sample gave rise to the 19 T cell receptor beta chains below, sequenced in a study of shared T cell receptors in the human thymus. The protocol was immunoSEQ multiplex PCR, while the TCRdb copy is restricted to in-frame clones and leaves out a portion. Found here are hundreds of thousands of clones, about 89% of them singletons; the top ten hold just under 0.0095%. This sample also belongs to another study, concerning human thymus T cells.

The sample consisted of thymocytes. These receptors all come from a boy younger than two with a congenital heart defect.

The V gene is TRBV4-3, the J gene TRBJ1-2; 7 nucleotides match TRBD1. The CDR3 is 16 amino acids. J was trimmed by 3 bases and V by 0 bases; bases with no gene match: 7. Looked up from germline, CDR1 is LGHNA and CDR2 is YSLEER. CDR3 sequence reads: CASSQEGTVTYYGYTF. The CDR3 bases are TGCGCCAGCAGCCAAGAAGGGACAGTTACGTACTATGGCTACACCTTC.

This clone was seen only a few times. The rearrangement links TRBV19 to TRBJ2-1; 10 nucleotides agree with TRBD2. This CDR3 comprises 17 residues. Germline V gene data show CDR1 as LNHDA and CDR2 as SQIVND (reference sequence). The V gene end was trimmed by 3 bases and the J gene end by 8 bases; junction bases not matched to a gene: 13. DNA of the CDR3: TGTGCCAGTAGTATCCCTAGCGGGGGCCTTCACGGGGATGAGCAGTTCTTC. Its translation is CASSIPSGGLHGDEQFF.

The V call is TRBV6-5, the J call TRBJ1-2; 11 bases are a match to TRBD1. V trimming: 2 bases; J trimming: 8 bases; junction bases outside the gene matches: 4. CDR1 is MNHEY and CDR2 is SVGAGI in the germline V gene. This CDR3 has 14 residues. CDR3 amino acids: CASSYGQGAWGYTF. As DNA, the CDR3 is TGTGCCAGCAGTTACGGACAGGGGGCGTGGGGCTACACCTTC.

The rearrangement joins TRBV4-2 to TRBJ1-2; tentatively, D is TRBD1 (5 bases). Germline V gives CDR1 LGHNA, CDR2 YNFKEQ. This CDR3 contains 17 residues. V lost 1 base, J lost 4 bases, and 19 bases lay in between. The CDR3 DNA sequence: TGTGCCAGCAGCCAAGGGGGCCGAGGGACTGGGAGCTATGGCTACACCTTC. Encoded protein: CASSQGGRGTGSYGYTF.

In its sample, this clone was seen once. The chain couples TRBV15 to TRBJ1-1; tentatively, D is TRBD1 (5 bases). CDR1 and CDR2 (germline): LNHNV, YYDKDF (reference sequence). This CDR3 spans 16 amino acids. V was pared by 3 bases and J by 0 bases, with 14 bases between. The CDR3 loop is CATSSLTASMNTEAFF. CDR3 nucleotides: TGTGCCACCAGCAGTTTGACAGCGTCCATGAACACTGAAGCTTTCTTT.

This CDR3 is CAWSYVTRQFPKDSNQPQHF. The CDR3 DNA is TGTGCCTGGAGTTACGTTACGCGACAGTTCCCCAAGGATAGCAATCAGCCCCAGCATTTT. The rearrangement links TRBV30 to TRBJ1-5; D is perhaps TRBD1 (5 bases). CDR3 length: 20 amino acids. CDR1 is GTSNPN, CDR2 SVGIG, per germline (reference sequence). Deletions cut 2 bases from V and 0 bases from J, with 26 bases between.

The rearrangement uses TRBV4-1 and TRBJ1-2, with 9 positions matching TRBD1. Germline CDR1 is MGHRA and CDR2 is YSYEKL. J gave up 1 base and V 0 bases, and 9 bases lay outside the gene matches. The CDR3 is 18 residues long. The DNA for the CDR3 is TGCGCCAGCAGCCAAGAGGTCCGGGACAGGGATATTAACTATGGCTACACCTTC. The encoded protein is CASSQEVRDRDINYGYTF.

The chain employs TRBV19 and TRBJ1-3; D might be TRBD1 (6 bases). Per the germline V gene, CDR1 is LNHDA and CDR2 is SQIVND (reference sequence). V was clipped by 5 bases and J by 1 base, with 12 bases between them. The CDR3 spans 15 residues. The CDR3 is CASSPTTGSGNTIYF. The CDR3 DNA reads as TGTGCCAGTAGTCCTACTACAGGGTCTGGAAACACCATATATTTT.

The sample holds a few counts of this clone. J is TRBJ1-3 and V is TRBV28; possible D gene TRBD1, 5 bases. Germline lookup yields CDR1 MDHEN and CDR2 SYDVKM. Trimming cost V 2 bases and J 0 bases, with 11 bases left between them. The CDR3 is 16 residues long. The CDR3 sequence: CASSLPVDSSGNTIYF. As DNA, the CDR3 is TGTGCCAGCAGTTTACCCGTTGACAGCTCTGGAAACACCATATATTTT.

The gene calls are TRBV5-4 and TRBJ2-1; TRBD2 might be the D (6 bases). The germline CDR1 and CDR2 sequences are SGHNT and YYREEE (reference sequence). Trimming shortened V by 0 bases and J by 0 bases, and 7 bases separated the two germline ends. The CDR3 spans 15 residues. The CDR3 loop reads CASSLAGDSYNEQFF. The CDR3 DNA sequence: TGTGCCAGCAGCTTGGCGGGGGACTCCTACAATGAGCAGTTCTTC.

V usage is TRBV19 and J usage is TRBJ2-2, with D uncertain. This CDR3 has 13 residues. V gave up 10 bases and J gave up 0 bases, with 9 bases separating them. CDR1 is LNHDA and CDR2 is SQIVND in the germline V gene (reference sequence). CDR3 nucleotide sequence: TGTGCCACCCCATGGCCGAACACCGGGGAGCTGTTTTTT. It encodes CATPWPNTGELFF. Supplemented by reference TRBV19 and TRBJ2-2, the full variable domain reads DGGITQSPKYLFRKEGQNVTLSCEQNLNHDAMYWYRQDPGQGLRLIYYSQIVNDFQKGDIAEGYSVSREKKESFPLTVTSAQKNPTAFYLCATPWPNTGELFFGEGSRLTVL.

The CDR3 region is CASSAMDRGYTEAFF. The CDR3 coding sequence is TGTGCCAGTAGCGCCATGGACAGGGGTTATACTGAAGCTTTCTTT. The genes are TRBV19 and TRBJ1-1, with TRBD1 identical over 9 bases. CDR1 and CDR2 from the germline V gene are LNHDA and SQIVND (reference sequence). V lost 6 bases to trimming and J lost 5 bases; unmatched junction nucleotides: 10. The CDR3 contains 15 residues.

This rearrangement joins TRBV28 to TRBJ1-1; 7 nucleotides line up with TRBD1. The germline CDR1 and CDR2 sequences are MDHEN and SYDVKM. CDR3 length: 13 residues. Losses at the gene ends were 5 bases for V and 4 bases for J; bases not matched to a gene: 4. The CDR3 nucleotides are TGTGCCAGCAGTCTGACAGGGCCCACTGAAGCTTTCTTT. Translating gives CASSLTGPTEAFF.

This clone has only one observation. The chain couples TRBV14 to TRBJ2-7; D perhaps matches TRBD1 (6 bases). CDR1 and CDR2 from the germline V gene are SGHDN and FVKESK. Trimming shortened V by 5 bases and J by 4 bases, and 12 bases separated the two germline ends. The CDR3 runs 13 residues. The CDR3 DNA reads TGTGCCAGCAGCGAAGGGACACTGTACGAGCAGTACTTC. Protein: CASSEGTLYEQYF.

V usage is TRBV4-2 and J usage is TRBJ2-2; perhaps TRBD2 as D (6 bases). CDR3 length: 14 residues. Germline loops: CDR1 LGHNA, CDR2 YNFKEQ. Trimming shortened V by 3 bases and J by 7 bases, and 12 bases separated the two germline ends. CDR3: CASSQGTVFGELFF. In DNA form, the CDR3 reads TGTGCCAGCAGCCAGGGGACTGTCTTCGGGGAGCTGTTTTTT.

This clone was recorded a few times. The genes are TRBV18 and TRBJ2-1; D is uncertain. The CDR3 spans 12 residues. Trimming took off 3 bases at V and 6 bases at J, with 6 bases between the two ends. The V gene's germline CDR1 is KGHSH and CDR2 LQKENI. The CDR3 coding sequence is TGTGCCAGCTCACCCTCCCTCAATGAGCAGTTCTTC. Amino acids: CASSPSLNEQFF.

This clone was detected only once. The chain joins TRBV10-1 to TRBJ2-7, with D unclear. Germline lookup yields CDR1 WNHNN and CDR2 SYGVQD (reference sequence). V was clipped by 2 bases and J by 2 bases, with 4 bases between them. CDR3 length equals 12 residues. CDR3: CASSEGAYEQYF. The CDR3 DNA reads TGCGCCAGCAGTGAGGGAGCCTACGAGCAGTACTTC.

This chain connects TRBV20-1 to TRBJ1-1; D possibly corresponds to TRBD1 (5 bases). CDR1 is DFQATT and CDR2 is SNEGSKA in the germline V gene (reference sequence). The length of the CDR3 is 10 residues. Trimming pared 5 bases from V and 7 bases from J, leaving 8 bases between. The CDR3 here is CSALTGEAFF. The CDR3 region has the DNA TGCAGTGCTCTAACAGGTGAAGCTTTCTTT.

The chain is built from TRBV27 and TRBJ2-7, with 10 nucleotides matching TRBD2. Trimming cost V 5 bases and J 0 bases; bases outside gene matches: 13. In germline, CDR1 is MNHEY, CDR2 SMNVEV (reference sequence). The CDR3 sequence is 18 residues long. This CDR3 is CASSLRALAGVSSYEQYF. The CDR3 region has the DNA TGTGCCAGCAGTCTTAGGGCTCTAGCGGGAGTTTCCTCCTACGAGCAGTACTTC.